This T cell receptor beta chain stems from a study of cytomegalovirus exposure and HLA in healthy donors. After removal of 6 bases from V and 4 bases from J, the junction contained 4 bases not matched to a gene. Germline assignment: CDR1 MNHNY and CDR2 SVGAGI (reference sequence). The length of the CDR3 is 15 residues. Details on this clone: As yet, its antigen is unknown.

PCR primers comprised 60 Vbeta and 13 Jbeta primers. Method: immunoSEQ multiplex PCR; TCRdb's copy keeps in-frame clones and lacks some. The sample comprises about 150,000 clones, around 79% of which are singletons, and 3.5% rests with the top ten. Whole-study results and caveats: A later analysis found common viral pathogens apparently linked to several of the most significant clusters.

The sequenced material came from PBMCs. This chain uses TRBV6-6 with TRBJ2-5, with 14 bases lining up with TRBD2. The source is a human donor in good health. The CDR3 loop reads CASSRGLAGGETQYF. The CDR3 DNA follows: TGTGCCAGCAGCCGAGGACTAGCGGGAGGAGAGACCCAGTACTTC.